This T cell receptor beta chain was documented in a study of blood T cell repertoires in COVID-19. Study in general: Nucleic acid was either cDNA or gDNA, and it came from T cells, B-cell-depleted T cells, or PBMCs.

Trimming cost V 3 bases and J 8 bases; bases outside gene matches: 12. There are 16 residues in the CDR3. Germline V CDR1 and CDR2: LGHDT, YNNKEL (reference sequence). Per the study methods: Reference gene primer amplification yielded estimated nucleated cell counts. Sequenced by immunoSEQ multiplex PCR; TCRdb stores in-frame clones only, minus some. Clone size and the V and J calls come from that table; the DNA yielded D and trimming. The sample has approximately 200,000 clones; approximately 84% are singletons. The clonotype comes from a woman of 80 years or more with COVID-19, enrolled during active disease. Sequences were obtained from peripheral blood. This chain uses TRBV3-1 (or the pseudogene TRBV3-2) with TRBJ1-2; TRBD1 agrees at 10 bases. DNA of the CDR3: TGTGCCAGCAGCCAGCTGACAAGGGACAGGGGTGGAGGCTACACCTTC. This encodes CASSQLTRDRGGGYTF.